Listed below are T cell receptor beta chains from one sample, sequenced in a study of cytomegalovirus exposure and HLA in healthy donors. Repertoires were generated with immunoSEQ multiplex PCR, while TCRdb's copy carries only in-frame clones and drops some. The sample has 90,000 to 120,000 clones, roughly 72% seen once. The sample consisted of PBMCs. These receptors all stem from a man aged 25-45 years in good health and CMV-seronegative. Each CDR3 is given with its conserved first and last residue. Fields, in order: D gene, J gene, CDR3 length, clone size, V gene, CDR3 protein, CDR3 DNA. A D gene is named only where the DNA matches it firmly. Rows may omit the clone size; those that give it use once, few, many or a size class.

d_call: TRBD2
j_call: TRBJ2-7
cdr3_length: 15
clone_size: few
v_call: TRBV5-5
cdr3_aa: CASSSVAGASYEQYF
cdr3_nt: TGTGCCAGCAGCTCCGTAGCGGGAGCGTCCTACGAGCAGTACTTC

d_call: TRBD1
j_call: TRBJ2-7
cdr3_length: 17
clone_size: few
v_call: TRBV27
cdr3_aa: CASSFLPPGQGSYEQYF
cdr3_nt: TGTGCCAGCAGTTTCCTCCCCCCGGGACAGGGTTCCTACGAGCAGTACTTC

d_call: TRBD1
j_call: TRBJ1-4
cdr3_length: 18
clone_size: -
v_call: TRBV5-5
cdr3_aa: CASSPLTAGGRLFEKLFF
cdr3_nt: TGTGCCAGCAGCCCCCTAACAGCAGGGGGGCGCCTGTTCGAAAAACTGTTTTTT

d_call: TRBD1
j_call: TRBJ1-6
cdr3_length: 16
clone_size: -
v_call: TRBV19
cdr3_aa: CASSMPADRVDSPLHF
cdr3_nt: TGTGCCAGTAGTATGCCCGCGGACAGGGTTGATTCACCCCTCCACTTT

d_call: TRBD1
j_call: TRBJ1-1
cdr3_length: 14
clone_size: few
v_call: TRBV6-1
cdr3_aa: CASVQGADNTEAFF
cdr3_nt: TGTGCCAGTGTACAGGGGGCTGACAACACTGAAGCTTTCTTT

d_call: -
j_call: TRBJ2-7
cdr3_length: 17
clone_size: -
v_call: TRBV5-1
cdr3_aa: CASSLEGRNHGGHEQYF
cdr3_nt: TGCGCCAGCAGCTTGGAGGGCAGGAACCACGGGGGACACGAGCAGTACTTC

d_call: TRBD2
j_call: TRBJ2-1
cdr3_length: 14
clone_size: -
v_call: TRBV2
cdr3_aa: CASSGLAGYNEQFF
cdr3_nt: TGTGCCAGCAGTGGGCTAGCGGGATACAATGAGCAGTTCTTC

d_call: -
j_call: TRBJ1-2
cdr3_length: 11
clone_size: few
v_call: TRBV29-1
cdr3_aa: CSVWDIYGYTF
cdr3_nt: TGCAGCGTGTGGGACATATATGGCTACACCTTC

d_call: TRBD1
j_call: TRBJ1-4
cdr3_length: 15
clone_size: -
v_call: TRBV28
cdr3_aa: CASSKGQVEGEKLFF
cdr3_nt: TGTGCCAGCAGCAAGGGACAGGTAGAAGGTGAAAAACTGTTTTTT

d_call: -
j_call: TRBJ2-5
cdr3_length: 13
clone_size: -
v_call: TRBV27
cdr3_aa: CASSFEGIGTQYF
cdr3_nt: TGTGCCAGCAGTTTCGAGGGAATCGGGACCCAGTACTTC

d_call: TRBD2
j_call: TRBJ2-3
cdr3_length: 18
clone_size: -
v_call: TRBV4-1
cdr3_aa: CASSQSGTSGRSTDTQYF
cdr3_nt: TGCGCCAGCAGCCAATCCGGGACTAGCGGGAGAAGCACAGATACGCAGTATTTT

d_call: TRBD2
j_call: TRBJ2-2
cdr3_length: 17
clone_size: -
v_call: TRBV4-1
cdr3_aa: CASSARIGEGTTGELFF
cdr3_nt: TGCGCCAGCAGTGCAAGGATTGGGGAGGGGACCACCGGGGAGCTGTTTTTT

d_call: TRBD1
j_call: TRBJ2-5
cdr3_length: 14
clone_size: -
v_call: TRBV7-6
cdr3_aa: CASSSWDSRETQYF
cdr3_nt: TGTGCCAGCAGCTCATGGGACAGCCGAGAGACCCAGTACTTC

d_call: -
j_call: TRBJ1-1
cdr3_length: 14
clone_size: -
v_call: TRBV5-6
cdr3_aa: CASSLRQPRGEAFF
cdr3_nt: TGTGCCAGCAGCTTGCGGCAACCGAGAGGTGAAGCTTTCTTT

d_call: -
j_call: TRBJ2-7
cdr3_length: 14
clone_size: -
v_call: TRBV19
cdr3_aa: CASSPQGYGYEQYF
cdr3_nt: TGTGCCAGTAGTCCACAGGGATATGGCTACGAGCAGTACTTC

d_call: -
j_call: TRBJ2-7
cdr3_length: 11
clone_size: -
v_call: TRBV30
cdr3_aa: CAWSKGGEQYF
cdr3_nt: TGTGCCTGGAGCAAAGGAGGCGAGCAGTACTTC

d_call: -
j_call: TRBJ2-5
cdr3_length: 12
clone_size: few
v_call: TRBV10-2
cdr3_aa: CASSRLGETQYF
cdr3_nt: TGCGCCAGCAGCAGGTTGGGAGAGACCCAGTACTTC

d_call: -
j_call: TRBJ2-7
cdr3_length: 14
clone_size: -
v_call: TRBV15
cdr3_aa: CATSREEGSYEQYF
cdr3_nt: TGTGCCACCAGCAGAGAGGAGGGCTCCTACGAGCAGTACTTC

d_call: TRBD2
j_call: TRBJ2-2
cdr3_length: 15
clone_size: -
v_call: TRBV10-3
cdr3_aa: CAIAEGGPLGGELFF
cdr3_nt: TGTGCCATCGCTGAGGGAGGGCCTTTGGGCGGGGAGCTGTTTTTT

d_call: TRBD2
j_call: TRBJ2-5
cdr3_length: 16
clone_size: -
v_call: TRBV5-1
cdr3_aa: CASSLELAGGQETQYF
cdr3_nt: TGCGCCAGCAGCTTGGAACTAGCGGGAGGGCAAGAGACCCAGTACTTC

d_call: TRBD1
j_call: TRBJ2-3
cdr3_length: 16
clone_size: -
v_call: TRBV9
cdr3_aa: CASSVQGAGWTDTQYF
cdr3_nt: TGTGCCAGCAGCGTTCAGGGGGCTGGTTGGACAGATACGCAGTATTTT

d_call: TRBD1
j_call: TRBJ2-7
cdr3_length: 15
clone_size: -
v_call: TRBV29-1
cdr3_aa: CSVGDEGTGRYEQYF
cdr3_nt: TGCAGCGTTGGGGATGAGGGGACAGGACGCTACGAGCAGTACTTC

d_call: TRBD1
j_call: TRBJ2-2
cdr3_length: 17
clone_size: -
v_call: TRBV5-1
cdr3_aa: CASSLGAQGADTGELFF
cdr3_nt: TGCGCCAGCAGCTTGGGGGCCCAGGGGGCGGACACCGGGGAGCTGTTTTTT

d_call: TRBD1
j_call: TRBJ1-5
cdr3_length: 16
clone_size: -
v_call: TRBV6-1
cdr3_aa: CASSEPWTGKDQPQHF
cdr3_nt: TGTGCCAGCAGTGAACCATGGACAGGGAAGGATCAGCCCCAGCATTTT

d_call: TRBD2
j_call: TRBJ2-2
cdr3_length: 20
clone_size: -
v_call: TRBV4-1
cdr3_aa: CASSHRPPGLAGEYTGELFF
cdr3_nt: TGCGCCAGCAGCCACCGGCCCCCGGGACTAGCGGGAGAATACACCGGGGAGCTGTTTTTT

d_call: -
j_call: TRBJ1-4
cdr3_length: 15
clone_size: many
v_call: TRBV27
cdr3_aa: CASSLRGGAGEKLFF
cdr3_nt: TGTGCCAGCTCACTCCGCGGAGGGGCTGGTGAAAAACTGTTTTTT

d_call: -
j_call: TRBJ1-4
cdr3_length: 14
clone_size: -
v_call: TRBV4-1
cdr3_aa: CASRLVEGNEKLFF
cdr3_nt: TGCGCCAGCAGATTGGTGGAGGGTAATGAAAAACTGTTTTTT

d_call: -
j_call: TRBJ2-1
cdr3_length: 14
clone_size: -
v_call: TRBV5-1
cdr3_aa: CASSFNREGTEQFF
cdr3_nt: TGCGCCAGCAGCTTCAACAGGGAGGGGACTGAGCAGTTCTTC

d_call: TRBD1
j_call: TRBJ2-7
cdr3_length: 14
clone_size: -
v_call: TRBV29-1
cdr3_aa: CSVEDRDRGYEQYF
cdr3_nt: TGCAGCGTTGAAGATAGGGACAGGGGTTACGAGCAGTACTTC

d_call: -
j_call: TRBJ1-4
cdr3_length: 15
clone_size: -
v_call: TRBV7-2
cdr3_aa: CASSFQGSTNEKLFF
cdr3_nt: TGTGCCAGCAGCTTTCAGGGGTCAACTAATGAAAAACTGTTTTTT

d_call: -
j_call: TRBJ1-2
cdr3_length: 14
clone_size: -
v_call: TRBV5-1
cdr3_aa: CASSLDTGYYGYTF
cdr3_nt: TGCGCCAGCAGCTTGGATACAGGGTACTATGGCTACACCTTC

d_call: -
j_call: TRBJ2-3
cdr3_length: 14
clone_size: -
v_call: TRBV11-1
cdr3_aa: CASSSGLNTDTQYF
cdr3_nt: TGTGCCAGCAGCTCAGGACTTAACACAGATACGCAGTATTTT

d_call: -
j_call: TRBJ1-2
cdr3_length: 13
clone_size: -
v_call: TRBV2
cdr3_aa: CASSERGAEGYTF
cdr3_nt: TGTGCCAGCAGTGAACGGGGAGCGGAGGGCTACACCTTC

d_call: TRBD1
j_call: TRBJ2-7
cdr3_length: 13
clone_size: few
v_call: TRBV9
cdr3_aa: CASSGTGGYEQYF
cdr3_nt: TGTGCCAGCAGCGGGACAGGGGGATACGAGCAGTACTTC

d_call: TRBD1
j_call: TRBJ2-6
cdr3_length: 19
clone_size: -
v_call: TRBV11-2
cdr3_aa: CASNPWPGTGNDGANVLTF
cdr3_nt: TGTGCCAGCAACCCCTGGCCCGGGACAGGGAATGATGGGGCCAACGTCCTGACTTTC

d_call: TRBD2
j_call: TRBJ2-1
cdr3_length: 14
clone_size: -
v_call: TRBV30
cdr3_aa: CAWSKGLAANEQFF
cdr3_nt: TGTGCCTGGAGTAAGGGACTAGCGGCCAATGAGCAGTTCTTC

d_call: TRBD2
j_call: TRBJ2-3
cdr3_length: 18
clone_size: -
v_call: TRBV5-1
cdr3_aa: CASGTGLAGVKSTDTQYF
cdr3_nt: TGCGCCAGCGGCACGGGACTAGCGGGAGTAAAAAGCACAGATACGCAGTATTTT

d_call: -
j_call: TRBJ1-1
cdr3_length: 12
clone_size: -
v_call: TRBV2
cdr3_aa: CASGQGIAEAFF
cdr3_nt: TGTGCCAGCGGGCAGGGGATCGCTGAAGCTTTCTTT

d_call: TRBD1
j_call: TRBJ2-2
cdr3_length: 17
clone_size: few
v_call: TRBV5-1
cdr3_aa: CASSFGYGQGDSGELFF
cdr3_nt: TGCGCCAGCAGCTTTGGGTACGGACAGGGTGATAGCGGGGAGCTGTTTTTT

d_call: -
j_call: TRBJ2-7
cdr3_length: 15
clone_size: -
v_call: TRBV2
cdr3_aa: CASSFMTESNAEQYF
cdr3_nt: TGTGCCAGCAGTTTTATGACGGAGTCCAACGCCGAGCAGTACTTC

d_call: -
j_call: TRBJ1-2
cdr3_length: 16
clone_size: -
v_call: TRBV7-6
cdr3_aa: CASSLALRGSNYGYTF
cdr3_nt: TGTGCCAGCAGCTTAGCGCTTCGGGGGAGTAACTATGGCTACACCTTC

d_call: -
j_call: TRBJ1-5
cdr3_length: 16
clone_size: -
v_call: TRBV2
cdr3_aa: CASSEALQAHNQPQHF
cdr3_nt: TGTGCCAGCAGTGAAGCTCTACAGGCCCACAATCAGCCCCAGCATTTT

d_call: TRBD1
j_call: TRBJ2-7
cdr3_length: 14
clone_size: few
v_call: TRBV27
cdr3_aa: CASSHQGQGVEQYF
cdr3_nt: TGTGCCAGCAGCCATCAGGGACAGGGAGTCGAGCAGTACTTC

d_call: -
j_call: TRBJ1-6
cdr3_length: 16
clone_size: -
v_call: TRBV30
cdr3_aa: CAWSDPPGASRSPLHF
cdr3_nt: TGTGCCTGGAGTGATCCACCAGGGGCGAGTCGATCACCCCTCCACTTT

d_call: TRBD2
j_call: TRBJ2-7
cdr3_length: 13
clone_size: few
v_call: TRBV9
cdr3_aa: CASSPGGKGEQYF
cdr3_nt: TGTGCCAGCAGCCCGGGGGGGAAGGGCGAGCAGTACTTC

d_call: -
j_call: TRBJ2-2
cdr3_length: 16
clone_size: -
v_call: TRBV27
cdr3_aa: CASSFSTLANTGELFF
cdr3_nt: TGTGCCAGCAGTTTTTCGACTCTCGCGAACACCGGGGAGCTGTTTTTT

d_call: TRBD2
j_call: TRBJ2-3
cdr3_length: 16
clone_size: -
v_call: TRBV15
cdr3_aa: CATSTGEREVTDTQYF
cdr3_nt: TGTGCCACCAGCACGGGTGAGCGGGAGGTCACAGATACGCAGTATTTT

d_call: TRBD1
j_call: TRBJ1-4
cdr3_length: 14
clone_size: -
v_call: TRBV7-9
cdr3_aa: CASTSWDRAEKLFF
cdr3_nt: TGTGCCAGCACCTCTTGGGACAGGGCTGAAAAACTGTTTTTT

d_call: -
j_call: TRBJ2-5
cdr3_length: 16
clone_size: -
v_call: TRBV5-1
cdr3_aa: CASSAARILRAETQYF
cdr3_nt: TGCGCCAGCAGCGCCGCCCGCATTTTGAGAGCAGAGACCCAGTACTTC

d_call: TRBD2
j_call: TRBJ2-7
cdr3_length: 18
clone_size: -
v_call: TRBV7-6
cdr3_aa: CASSLVTSGSAGPYEQYF
cdr3_nt: TGTGCCAGCAGCTTAGTGACTAGCGGGAGCGCCGGACCCTACGAGCAGTACTTC

d_call: -
j_call: TRBJ1-2
cdr3_length: 17
clone_size: -
v_call: TRBV21-1
cdr3_aa: CASSKGQILRGLYGYTF
cdr3_nt: TGTGCCAGCAGCAAAGGTCAGATTCTCAGGGGGCTCTATGGCTACACCTTC

d_call: -
j_call: TRBJ2-1
cdr3_length: 16
clone_size: -
v_call: TRBV10-3
cdr3_aa: CAISEERVSSYNEQFF
cdr3_nt: TGTGCCATCAGTGAAGAGCGGGTTAGCTCCTACAATGAGCAGTTCTTC

d_call: -
j_call: TRBJ2-7
cdr3_length: 13
clone_size: -
v_call: TRBV6-4
cdr3_aa: CASSQGINYEQYF
cdr3_nt: TGTGCCAGCAGCCAGGGGATCAACTACGAGCAGTACTTC

d_call: TRBD2
j_call: TRBJ2-1
cdr3_length: 15
clone_size: -
v_call: TRBV6-6
cdr3_aa: CASRGGLAGYNGQFF
cdr3_nt: TGTGCCAGCAGGGGGGGGCTAGCGGGATACAATGGGCAGTTCTTC

d_call: TRBD1
j_call: TRBJ1-2
cdr3_length: 16
clone_size: -
v_call: TRBV19
cdr3_aa: CASSMRGPGRNYGYTF
cdr3_nt: TGTGCCAGTAGTATGAGGGGGCCAGGAAGAAACTATGGCTACACCTTC

d_call: TRBD1
j_call: TRBJ1-5
cdr3_length: 16
clone_size: -
v_call: TRBV2
cdr3_aa: CASSFIGTGNNQPQHF
cdr3_nt: TGTGCCAGCAGTTTCATCGGGACAGGGAACAATCAGCCCCAGCATTTT

d_call: -
j_call: TRBJ2-3
cdr3_length: 15
clone_size: -
v_call: TRBV5-6
cdr3_aa: CASSTGWGGTDTQYF
cdr3_nt: TGTGCCAGCAGCACGGGGTGGGGTGGCACAGATACGCAGTATTTT

d_call: -
j_call: TRBJ2-3
cdr3_length: 15
clone_size: -
v_call: TRBV7-2
cdr3_aa: CASSLGPGEVDTQYF
cdr3_nt: TGTGCCAGCAGCTTAGGTCCCGGGGAGGTAGATACGCAGTATTTT

d_call: -
j_call: TRBJ1-5
cdr3_length: 15
clone_size: -
v_call: TRBV6-1
cdr3_aa: CASRRRAESNQPQHF
cdr3_nt: TGTGCCAGCAGAAGGAGAGCCGAGAGCAATCAGCCCCAGCATTTT

d_call: TRBD1
j_call: TRBJ2-1
cdr3_length: 16
clone_size: -
v_call: TRBV7-9
cdr3_aa: CASRKDRGFSYNEQFF
cdr3_nt: TGTGCCAGCAGAAAGGACAGGGGATTCTCCTACAATGAGCAGTTCTTC